The subject of this entry is one T cell receptor beta chain. Its cognate antigen is unknown. Profiled with immunoSEQ multiplex PCR; TCRdb holds only in-frame clones, not every one. The sample gives roughly 86,000 clones, 85% of which show up once; 4.5% is in the top ten. The sample is drawn from a study of T cell responses to AZD1222 COVID-19 vaccine. General study findings and limits: The repertoires were collected only after the peak T cell response.

Deletions cut 1 base from V and 7 bases from J, with 9 bases between. The CDR3 has 14 residues. Germline assignment: CDR1 SGHDT and CDR2 YYEEEE. This clonotype was obtained from an adult who received the AZD1222 COVID-19 vaccine. The chain combines TRBV5-6 with TRBJ1-6; D unresolved. The specimen comprised peripheral blood, sampled 28 days after the second AZD1222 dose. CDR3 nucleotides: TGTGCCAGCAGCTTGAGGACGCAAAATTCACCCCTCCACTTT. Amino acid sequence: CASSLRTQNSPLHF.